Sequencing of this T cell receptor beta chain was carried out in a study of blood T cells in healthy people across ages. A second roughly 6 to 11 cycle PCR used barcoded and J-beta primers. TCRdb redid the calling of the 5' RACE reads with MiXCR, one entry per CDR3 protein. The top ten hold roughly 14% of the sample, which has approximately 1,000,000 distinct CDR3 sequences, under 40% seen once. Looked up from germline, CDR1 is SGHNT and CDR2 is YYREEE (reference sequence). CDR3 size: 14 residues. Isolating PBMCs gave at least 6 million of these cells per sample. The receptor's source is a man younger than 35 in good health. The chain uses TRBV5-4 and TRBJ2-7; 7 positions agree with TRBD2. The J call could be wrong; TRBJ2-4 is a better fit for the DNA end. The specimen was blood. The CDR3 loop is CASSSMGGRRIQYF. CDR3 sequence (DNA): TGTGCCAGCAGCTCGATGGGAGGGCGTCGCATTCAGTACTTC.